These 28 T cell receptor beta chains were sequenced from one sample in a study of T-cell memory formation after mild COVID-19 (dated by TCRdb to the early 2020s). Libraries were constructed by 5' RACE. The sample was run on an Illumina NovaSeq 6000. The public reads were run again by TCRdb, first through fastp at Q25 and then through MiXCR, and only productive beta chains were kept. CDR3 protein sequences are deduplicated, and each keeps its most common genes and DNA. The sample table contains approximately 300,000 distinct CDR3 sequences; only one count was recorded for about a sixth of them. Around 22% of the sample belongs to the ten largest clones. The sample was PBMCs or a T cell subset sorted from them (not recorded which). Receptor source: a man between 18 and 29 years old who had mild COVID-19 (a few samples of this study predate the infection). The sample titles of this study are shuffled in the database, so cell type and time point are left out; the donor was told from shared clones.

This clonotype has just a few counts. The genes are TRBV7-8 and TRBJ2-1; tentatively, D is TRBD1 (6 bases). V dropped 0 bases and J dropped 12 bases, with 15 bases sitting between them. The CDR3 consists of 14 residues. CDR1 SGHVS and CDR2 FQNEAQ come from the germline V gene. CDR3 amino acids: CASSLAPGPGVQFF. The CDR3 nucleotides read TGTGCCAGCAGCTTAGCGCCAGGACCAGGGGTGCAGTTCTTC.

This clonotype was counted many times. The chain is built from TRBV5-1 and TRBJ2-2; D is unresolved. Germline CDR1 is SGHRS and CDR2 is YFSETQ. CDR3 size: 15 residues. V lost 5 bases, J lost 5 bases, and 16 bases lay in between. This chain's CDR3 is CASSPILGGTGELFF. The DNA of the CDR3 is TGCGCCAGCAGTCCCATTCTCGGCGGTACCGGGGAGCTGTTTTTT.

This chain links TRBV4-1 with TRBJ2-7, with D tentatively TRBD1 (5 bases). Germline V gene lookup returns CDR1 MGHRA and CDR2 YSYEKL. Trimming took off 0 bases at V and 3 bases at J, with 9 bases between the two ends. The CDR3 is 14 residues long. CDR3 DNA: TGCGCCAGCAGCCAAGATACCAGGGTCTACGAGCAGTACTTC. Translation: CASSQDTRVYEQYF.

The table lists this clonotype with a few counts. The chain has TRBV24-1 and TRBJ2-2; D is unclear. The CDR3 is 12 residues long. In germline, CDR1 is KGHDR, CDR2 SFDVKD. Trimming pared 7 bases from V and 1 base from J, leaving 3 bases between. This CDR3 is CATRQNTGELFF. CDR3 nucleotides: TGTGCCACCAGACAGAACACCGGGGAGCTGTTTTTT.

The chain employs TRBV7-3 and TRBJ2-1; D may be TRBD1 (6 bases). Trimming cost V 5 bases and J 5 bases, with 10 bases left between them. Germline CDR1 and CDR2: SGHTA and FQGTGA. The CDR3 is 13 residues long. The DNA for the CDR3 is TGTGCCAGCAGCGTGGACAGCCACAATGAGCAGTTCTTC. It encodes CASSVDSHNEQFF.

Only a few counts were recorded for this clonotype. The rearrangement joins TRBV7-6 to TRBJ2-1; tentatively, D is TRBD2 (5 bases). V lost 5 bases to trimming and J lost 8 bases, with 13 bases between them. Germline values: CDR1 SGHVS, CDR2 FNYEAQ. The CDR3 has 13 residues. CDR3 bases: TGTGCCAGCAGCCAGGACTTGTATCATGAGCAGTTCTTC. Translating it yields CASSQDLYHEQFF.

This chain connects TRBV27 to TRBJ2-3; 7 positions match TRBD2. CDR1 is MNHEY, CDR2 SMNVEV, per germline (reference sequence). The CDR3 has 12 residues. The J segment lost 10 bases and the V segment lost 6 bases, leaving 7 bases of the junction unmatched. DNA of the CDR3: TGTGCCAGCAGCTTCGAGCGGGGATCGCAGTATTTT. Protein sequence: CASSFERGSQYF.

J is TRBJ1-4 and V is TRBV20-1; D is unresolved. Germline loops: CDR1 DFQATT, CDR2 SNEGSKA (reference sequence). The CDR3 is 13 amino acids. Between the trimmed V and J ends, which lost 6 bases and 6 bases, there was a span of 14 bases. Here the CDR3 reads CSASRWTDEKLFF. The CDR3 coding sequence is TGCAGTGCAAGCAGGTGGACGGATGAAAAACTGTTTTTT.

The chain uses TRBV6-5 and TRBJ1-2, with 9 bases aligning to TRBD1. The V and J ends lost 6 bases and 3 bases, in that order; junction bases with no gene match: 5. The CDR3 has 14 amino acids. Germline V gene sequence: CDR1 MNHEY, CDR2 SVGAGI. CDR3 protein: CASRDTGGDYGYTF. The CDR3 nucleotides are TGTGCCAGCAGGGACACAGGGGGCGACTATGGCTACACCTTC.

This clonotype was detected a few times. This chain's CDR3 is CASSKEDREETQYF. The CDR3 coding sequence is TGTGCCAGCAGCAAAGAGGACAGAGAAGAGACCCAGTACTTC. V is TRBV21-1 and J is TRBJ2-5; the D segment call TRBD1 is taken from the table without a DNA check. TRBV21-1 is a pseudogene locus. The CDR3 has 14 residues.

This clonotype appeared many times. The chain carries TRBV5-1 and TRBJ2-7, with a tentative D call TRBD2 (6 bases). The V gene lost 5 bases and the J gene lost 5 bases, with 17 bases spanning the gap. CDR1 is SGHRS and CDR2 is YFSETQ in the germline V gene. CDR3 length: 14 amino acids. This CDR3 is CASSPGGGSNEQYF. As DNA, the CDR3 is TGCGCCAGCAGTCCCGGTGGAGGGAGTAACGAGCAGTACTTC. The full variable domain, completed using reference TRBV5-1 and TRBJ2-7, is KAGVTQTPRYLIKTRGQQVTLSCSPISGHRSVSWYQQTPGQGLQFLFEYFSETQRNKGNFPGRFSGRQFSNSRSEMNVSTLELGDSALYLCASSPGGGSNEQYFGPGTRLTVT.

The chain uses TRBV7-9 and TRBJ1-4; D not certain. With 10 bases removed from V and 7 bases from J, the gap between germline ends came to 7 bases. The CDR3 is made up of 10 amino acids. Germline V gives CDR1 SEHNR, CDR2 FQNEAQ (reference sequence). CDR3 in amino acids: CATSTEKLFF. CDR3 in DNA: TGTGCCACCAGTACTGAAAAACTGTTTTTT.

This clonotype was counted only a few times. This chain links TRBV6-1 with TRBJ2-4; 7 nucleotides match TRBD1. This CDR3 has 14 residues. The V and J ends lost 5 bases and 9 bases, in that order; junction bases with no gene match: 10. CDR1 and CDR2 (germline): MNHNS, SASEGT. CDR3 sequence: CASSTLTGPRIQYF. CDR3 coding DNA: TGTGCCAGCAGTACCTTGACAGGGCCGCGCATTCAGTACTTC.

The chain joins TRBV4-1 to TRBJ1-1; TRBD1 might be the D (5 bases). Germline values: CDR1 MGHRA, CDR2 YSYEKL. CDR3 length equals 15 residues. V was cut by 1 base and J by 0 bases, with 9 bases left in between. The DNA of the CDR3 is TGCGCCAGCAGCCAAGGCAAGACAGTGAACACTGAAGCTTTCTTT. The encoded protein is CASSQGKTVNTEAFF.

V gene TRBV5-6 combines with J gene TRBJ2-7, with D unresolved. This CDR3 has 11 residues. Germline values: CDR1 SGHDT, CDR2 YYEEEE. The V gene lost 4 bases and the J gene lost 7 bases, with 9 bases spanning the gap. The DNA for the CDR3 is TGTGCCAGCAGCGGGATTGAGGAGCAGTACTTC. Translation gives CASSGIEEQYF. Variable domain in full (rest from reference TRBV5-6 and TRBJ2-7): DAGVTQSPTHLIKTRGQQVTLRCSPKSGHDTVSWYQQALGQGPQFIFQYYEEEERQRGNFPDRFSGHQFPNYSSELNVNALLLGDSALYLCASSGIEEQYFGPGTRLTVT.

This clonotype was counted a few times. The rearrangement links TRBV20-1 to TRBJ2-2; 9 nucleotides align to TRBD2. Unmatched junction bases numbered 4, after V lost 4 bases and J lost 4 bases. The CDR3 is made up of 14 amino acids. Germline CDR1 is DFQATT and CDR2 is SNEGSKA (reference sequence). CDR3 amino acids: CSANSGGGTGELFF. The CDR3 DNA reads as TGCAGTGCTAATAGCGGGGGAGGCACCGGGGAGCTGTTTTTT.

Only a few counts were recorded for this clonotype. The J gene is TRBJ2-3, the V gene TRBV6-5, with 10 positions matching TRBD1. The V and J ends lost 2 bases and 8 bases, in that order; junction bases with no gene match: 1. Germline assignment: CDR1 MNHEY and CDR2 SVGAGI. The CDR3 runs to 13 residues. In DNA form, the CDR3 reads TGTGCCAGCAGTTACAGGACAGGGGGTACGCAGTATTTT. Amino acids: CASSYRTGGTQYF.

The V gene is TRBV7-9, the J gene TRBJ2-3; 10 bases agree with TRBD1. The length of the CDR3 is 14 residues. The germline V gene has CDR1 SEHNR and CDR2 FQNEAQ (reference sequence). Germline trimming cut 10 bases from V and 0 bases from J; bases unmatched to any gene: 4. The CDR3 bases are TGTGCCACCCCGGGACAGGGGAGCACAGATACGCAGTATTTT. Translated, it gives CATPGQGSTDTQYF.

The chain links TRBV6-5 to TRBJ2-3; TRBD1 matches 8 bases. The V gene's germline CDR1 is MNHEY and CDR2 SVGAGI. The CDR3 contains 15 residues. The junction had 9 bases not matched to a gene; V was cut back by 6 bases and J by 4 bases. CDR3 in amino acids: CASSPGQGGPDTQYF. DNA of the CDR3: TGTGCCAGCAGCCCAGGACAGGGCGGCCCAGATACGCAGTATTTT.

This sequence joins TRBV2 and TRBJ1-1; D gene unclear. V was clipped by 2 bases and J by 0 bases, with 10 bases between them. The CDR3 has 15 amino acids. The germline V gene has CDR1 SNHLY and CDR2 FYNNEI. The CDR3 DNA follows: TGTGCCAGCAGTGAACTTTCAGACATGAACACTGAAGCTTTCTTT. It is translated as CASSELSDMNTEAFF.

A few counts support this clonotype. The chain is built from TRBV7-2 and TRBJ1-3; 9 bases are a match to TRBD1. The CDR3 extends over 14 amino acids. The trim removed 5 bases at V and 9 bases at J, leaving 8 bases unmatched. Germline V gives CDR1 SGHTA, CDR2 FQGNSA. The CDR3 is CASSLWTGEITIYF. CDR3 nucleotide sequence: TGTGCCAGCAGCCTTTGGACAGGGGAAATCACCATATATTTT.

This clonotype was observed a few times. The gene calls are TRBV7-2 and TRBJ2-7; 7 bases match TRBD1. Germline values: CDR1 SGHTA, CDR2 FQGNSA. CDR3 length equals 15 residues. The J segment lost 3 bases and the V segment lost 5 bases, leaving 10 bases of the junction unmatched. DNA for the CDR3: TGTGCCAGCAGCGCGCACCGGGGACAGAACTACGAGCAGTACTTC. Its translation is CASSAHRGQNYEQYF.

This clonotype has only a few counts. The chain has TRBV5-1 and TRBJ1-5; unclear D gene. The CDR3 is 18 amino acids. Germline V gives CDR1 SGHRS, CDR2 YFSETQ. Trimming shortened V by 5 bases and J by 0 bases, and 21 bases separated the two germline ends. CDR3 nucleotides: TGCGCCAGCAGTTCTTTCCTGGGCAGATCATATAGCAATCAGCCCCAGCATTTT. Residues: CASSSFLGRSYSNQPQHF.

The V gene is TRBV6-6, the J gene TRBJ1-2, with 7 bases fitting TRBD1. Germline V gene data show CDR1 as MNHNY and CDR2 as SVGAGI (reference sequence). CDR3 length: 15 amino acids. The junction had 11 bases not matched to a gene; V was cut back by 6 bases and J by 4 bases. This CDR3 is CASRANDRDSYGYTF. CDR3 bases: TGTGCCAGCAGGGCTAACGACAGGGATTCCTATGGCTACACCTTC.

This clonotype was detected ten times or more. V and J are TRBV24-1 and TRBJ2-3; 10 bases are a match to TRBD2. This CDR3 has 15 amino acids. Germline CDR1 is KGHDR and CDR2 is SFDVKD. The ends lost 5 bases at V and 2 bases at J; junction bases unmatched: 3. CDR3 sequence: CATSASGGYTDTQYF. CDR3 nucleotide sequence: TGTGCCACCAGTGCTAGCGGGGGATACACAGATACGCAGTATTTT.

This clonotype was recorded many times. V and J are TRBV2 and TRBJ1-5, with TRBD1 identical over 7 bases. V shed 5 bases and J 7 bases; nucleotides not matched to a gene: 8. Germline-derived CDR1 and CDR2 are SNHLY and FYNNEI. The CDR3 consists of 14 residues. The CDR3 DNA reads as TGTGCCAGCAGTTCTACAGGGGTAGGCCAGCCCCAGCATTTT. The encoded protein is CASSSTGVGQPQHF.

This clonotype was detected a few times. The rearrangement uses TRBV29-1 and TRBJ1-5; weak D call: TRBD1 (5 bases). The V gene's germline CDR1 is SQVTM and CDR2 ANQGSEA. V dropped 4 bases and J dropped 3 bases, with 10 bases sitting between them. CDR3 size: 13 residues. The CDR3 DNA is TGCAGCGTTGTTGTACAGGACAATCAGCCCCAGCATTTT. Its translation is CSVVVQDNQPQHF.

The chain links TRBV6-5 to TRBJ2-1; D possibly corresponds to TRBD1 (5 bases). Trimming left V 2 bases short and J 7 bases short, with 9 bases between. The CDR3 runs 13 residues. Germline values: CDR1 MNHEY, CDR2 SVGAGI. In nucleotides, the CDR3 is TGTGCCAGCAGTTACCCAGGGTCGAATGAGCAGTTCTTC. Its translation: CASSYPGSNEQFF.